This T cell receptor beta chain was documented in a study of identical twins. TCRdb called the 5' RACE reads again in MiXCR, with one record for every CDR3 protein. The sample includes hundreds of thousands of distinct CDR3 sequences, over 15% of them seen just once. In germline, CDR1 is MNHEY, CDR2 SMNVEV (reference sequence). There are 14 residues in the CDR3. V was shortened by 7 bases and J by 1 base, with 12 bases between the two germline ends. This sample also appeared in a second study, on T cells expressing NK-cell markers.

What was sequenced was PBMCs. The rearrangement uses TRBV27 and TRBJ2-3, with D unclear. This clonotype was obtained from a woman aged 18 to 35 in good health. The CDR3 region is CASTLGPRTDTQYF. The CDR3 nucleotides read TGTGCCAGCACCCTAGGTCCCCGCACAGATACGCAGTATTTT.